The TCR beta chain under discussion was sequenced for a study of OX40 agonist ivuxolimab in advanced cancers. Profiled with immunoSEQ multiplex PCR; TCRdb holds only in-frame clones, not every one. The sample yields some 140,000 clones, roughly 91% seen once. A word on this clone: Its specificity is unknown.

Whole-study results and caveats: Partial responders at 0.1-3.0 mg/kg showed near-lowest clonal expansion.

The junction had 6 bases not matched to a gene; V was cut back by 3 bases and J by 5 bases. The CDR3 runs 15 residues. Germline V gene data show CDR1 as MNHEY and CDR2 as SVGAGI. The receptor's source is an adult with an advanced solid tumor such as melanoma, head and neck, liver or kidney cancer. J is TRBJ1-2 and V is TRBV6-5, with 10 bases that match TRBD1. Source: CD4+ or CD8+ T cells sorted from blood, taken in a trial of the OX40 agonist ivuxolimab. CDR3 amino acids: CASSYSGTGEYGYTF. Here the CDR3 DNA reads TGTGCCAGCAGTTATTCGGGGACAGGGGAATATGGCTACACCTTC.